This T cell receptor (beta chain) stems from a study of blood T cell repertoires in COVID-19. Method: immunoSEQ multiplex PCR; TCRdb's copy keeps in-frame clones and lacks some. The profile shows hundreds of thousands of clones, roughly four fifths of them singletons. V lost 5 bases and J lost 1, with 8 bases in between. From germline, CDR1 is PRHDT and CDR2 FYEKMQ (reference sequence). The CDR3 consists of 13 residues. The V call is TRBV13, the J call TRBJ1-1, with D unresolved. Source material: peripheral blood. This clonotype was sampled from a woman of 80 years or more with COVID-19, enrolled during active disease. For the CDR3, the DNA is TGTGCCAGCAGCCTACAGACGAACACTGAAGCTTTCTTT. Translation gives CASSLQTNTEAFF.